The text below deals with one TCR beta chain. Its antigen is not identified. The data were obtained in a study of shared clonotypes between healthy human individuals. The overall study: Per donor, three plates held CD4 naive cells, three held CD4 memory, two held CD8 naive and one held CD8 memory. Overall study findings and caveats: Relative to memory subsets, naive subsets generally showed larger estimated richness.

Trimming stripped 5 bases from V and 4 bases from J, with 8 bases between. The CDR3 is 12 residues long. The germline V gene encodes CDR1 SNHLY and CDR2 FYNNEI. Data came from immunoSEQ multiplex PCR; TCRdb stores just in-frame clones and leaves some out. The data show a few million clones, approximately 90% seen once. The chain carries TRBV2 and TRBJ1-2; perhaps TRBD1 as D (5 bases). Sequenced: naive CD4+ T cells sorted from blood. Subset indicated: CD45RA+ positively selected. The clonotype originates from a man younger than 35 in good health. The CDR3 here is CASSTGIYGYTF. In nucleotides, the CDR3 is TGTGCCAGCAGTACAGGAATCTATGGCTACACCTTC.